This is a list of T cell receptor beta chains from one sample in a study of glioma-infiltrating T cells after dendritic cell vaccination. The data were produced by immunoSEQ multiplex PCR, yet TCRdb's version contains in-frame clones alone and is incomplete. This table has about 99,000 clones, around 80% appearing once. This specimen consisted of blood, obtained after dendritic cell vaccination. The receptors shown here come from a human donor with glioblastoma. Both conserved end residues are trimmed from each CDR3.

TRBV21-1,TRBJ1-5,ASSLVQPQH
TRBV2,TRBJ2-3,ASSALALGKDTQY
TRBV29-1,TRBJ2-7,SVETPWTGTYEQY
TRBV5-6,TRBJ2-7,ASSLGGFYEQY
TRBV9,TRBJ2-1,ASSPGQGNNEQF
TRBV18,TRBJ2-5,ASSPLQEETQY
TRBV30,TRBJ2-7,AWTLVAGAASEQY
TRBV6-1,TRBJ1-5,ASSEPPKPQH
TRBV6-5,TRBJ1-2,ASSYGQTLNYGYT
TRBV6-1,TRBJ2-3,AGKLAGGRNTQY
TRBV6-6,TRBJ1-3,ASLEGNTIY
TRBV10-3,TRBJ2-2,AISAGTGELF
TRBV9,TRBJ2-3,ASSVAEGAGTQY
TRBV5-4,TRBJ1-1,ASSQYRRMNTEAF